A single sample is the source of the 12 T cell receptor beta chains below, sequenced in a study of CXCR3-negative and CXCR3-positive naive CD8 T cells (dated by TCRdb to between 2017 and 2020). Points the paper makes about the study in general: TRB CDR3s from CXCR3-positive naive cells showed higher hydrophobicity (lower Kidera factor 4), lower energy, and higher strength and volume indices than CXCR3-negative naive cells.

TCRdb records NextSeq 550 as the sequencer. The Human TCR Profiling Kit (MiLaboratory) was used to prepare UMI-labeled 5' RACE TRB cDNA libraries. TCRdb reprocessed the reads and assigns one entry to each CDR3 protein sequence, leaving out DNA. This sample's records show just under 90,000 distinct CDR3 sequences. Of the sample, around 0.82% is held by the ten largest clones. No antigen is known for these receptors. Specimen: naive CXCR3+ CD8+ T cells from blood. The cell subset or site tag for this specimen amounts to: CD45RO-CCR7+CD27+CD95- naive CD8+ T cells expressing CXCR3 (TNR3+). Every receptor here comes from a human donor in good health. Some clones in this sample may be carry-over from other donors' samples.

The chain recombines TRBV5-1 with TRBJ2-1. The CDR3 extends over 15 amino acids. Germline-derived CDR1 and CDR2 are SGHRS and YFSETQ. CDR3: CASSLAQGSYNEQFF.

The chain combines TRBV6-5 with TRBJ2-5; TCRdb returns TRBD2, unconfirmable since there is no DNA. CDR1 is MNHEY, CDR2 SVGAGI, per germline. CDR3 length equals 13 residues. The CDR3 spells CASSSGGIETQYF.

This chain joins TRBV12-3 or TRBV12-4 and TRBJ2-7; as DNA is missing, the TRBD1 call by TCRdb cannot be tested. The CDR3 loop spans 14 amino acids. CDR3 residues: CASSPTGQTYEQYF.

The genes are TRBV6-5 and TRBJ1-5; TCRdb's assignment of TRBD1 cannot be checked, as there is no DNA. This CDR3 comprises 14 residues. CDR1 is MNHEY, CDR2 SVGAGI, per germline. The CDR3 sequence is CASSTLQGNQPQHF.

Here the CDR3 reads CSVERSKGRDYGYTF. This chain joins TRBV29-1 and TRBJ1-2. Germline CDR1 SQVTM, CDR2 ANQGSEA. The CDR3 spans 15 residues.

The genes are TRBV9 and TRBJ2-1. This CDR3 region has 11 residues. CDR1 and CDR2 from the germline V gene are SGDLS and YYNGEE. CDR3 in amino acids: CASSAKNEQFF.

This rearrangement joins TRBV19 to TRBJ1-5. The CDR3 is made up of 14 amino acids. Germline V gene sequence: CDR1 LNHDA, CDR2 SQIVND (reference sequence). CDR3 sequence: CASSRYEGNQPQHF.

The J gene is TRBJ2-7, the V gene TRBV28. The germline V gene encodes CDR1 MDHEN and CDR2 SYDVKM. This CDR3 spans 13 amino acids. CDR3 amino acids: CASSLSLKLEQYF.

This CDR3 reads CASSQVEGHTEAFF. V is TRBV4-1 and J is TRBJ1-1. The CDR3 is 14 amino acids. Germline V lookup: CDR1 MGHRA, CDR2 YSYEKL.

V is TRBV12-3 or TRBV12-4 and J is TRBJ2-3; the TCRdb D gene call, TRBD2, has no DNA to confirm it. CDR3 size: 18 residues. This CDR3 is CASSFPYSGEGDTDTQYF.

This chain joins TRBV14 and TRBJ2-5; lacking DNA, the TRBD1 call made by TCRdb goes unchecked. Looked up from germline, CDR1 is SGHDN and CDR2 is FVKESK. This CDR3 spans 17 amino acids. CDR3 in amino acids: CASSPTKTGLGQETQYF.

The chain has TRBV21-1 and TRBJ2-5; TCRdb outputs TRBD1, but without DNA this stays unchecked. TRBV21-1 is recorded as a pseudogene. The CDR3 contains 15 residues. The chain's CDR3 is CASSKIDTGQETQYF.